This TCR beta chain emerged from a study of monozygotic twins with cystic fibrosis. Study-level points and caveats: Unrelated CF individuals shared fewer identical clonotypes than monozygotic CF twins. The repertoire was suggested to be naive-dominated, clonality median approximately 0.0098. In 13 of 16 pairs, V gene usage was closest to the co-twin's.

V lost 10 bases, J lost 4 bases, and 16 bases lay in between. This CDR3 region has 14 residues. CDR1 and CDR2 from the germline V gene are SNHLY and FYNNEI. For this clone: Antigen: not known.

The repertoire was sequenced with immunoSEQ multiplex PCR; TCRdb's copy has only in-frame clones and lacks some. Among 9,500 to 13,000 clones listed, more than 99% were seen once. The sample comprised blood. V is TRBV2 and J is TRBJ1-4, with unresolved D. This receptor was obtained from a young man with cystic fibrosis. This CDR3 reads CATQKALGNEKLFF. CDR3 DNA: TGTGCCACCCAAAAGGCTTTGGGTAATGAAAAACTGTTTTTT.